This paragraph covers one TCR beta chain sequence. The data originate from a study of CD8 T cells in Susac syndrome. Reverse transcription of 0.5 to 1 ug RNA was performed with random hexamers. Multiplex immunoSEQ PCR targeted 54 Vbeta and 13 Jbeta TCR beta segments. TCRdb itself ran the immunoSEQ multiplex PCR reads through MiXCR, one entry per CDR3 protein. Of around 280,000 distinct CDR3 sequences listed, about 88% are singletons. Sequencing of TCR beta was carried out in blood CD8+ and CD4+ T cells. The patients who served as multiple sclerosis controls were treatment-naive and had stable or active relapsing-remitting disease that fulfilled the revised McDonald criteria. V gave up 8 bases and J gave up 7 bases; unmatched junction bases: 5. Germline loops: CDR1 LNHDA, CDR2 SQIVND (reference sequence). The CDR3 is 12 residues long.

The V and J genes are TRBV19 and TRBJ1-5; 7 nucleotides align to TRBD1. Sequencing was performed on CD8+ T cells from PBMCs. This TCR derives from a human donor with multiple sclerosis. The CDR3 sequence: CASRTGIQPQHF. The CDR3 DNA follows: TGTGCCAGTCGGACAGGAATCCAGCCCCAGCATTTT.